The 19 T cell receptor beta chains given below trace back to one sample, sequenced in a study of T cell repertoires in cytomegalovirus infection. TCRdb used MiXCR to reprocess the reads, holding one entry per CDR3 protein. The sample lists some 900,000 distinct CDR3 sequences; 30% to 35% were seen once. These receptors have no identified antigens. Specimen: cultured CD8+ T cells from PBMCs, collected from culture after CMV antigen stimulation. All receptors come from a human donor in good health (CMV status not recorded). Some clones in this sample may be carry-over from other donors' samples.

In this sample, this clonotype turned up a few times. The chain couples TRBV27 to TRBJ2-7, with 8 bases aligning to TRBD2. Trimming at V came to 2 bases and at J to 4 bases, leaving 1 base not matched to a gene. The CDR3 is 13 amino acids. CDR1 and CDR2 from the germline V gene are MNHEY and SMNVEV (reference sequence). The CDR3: CASSLTSGYEQYV. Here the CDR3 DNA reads TGTGCCAGCAGTTTAACTAGCGGTTACGAGCAGTACGTC.

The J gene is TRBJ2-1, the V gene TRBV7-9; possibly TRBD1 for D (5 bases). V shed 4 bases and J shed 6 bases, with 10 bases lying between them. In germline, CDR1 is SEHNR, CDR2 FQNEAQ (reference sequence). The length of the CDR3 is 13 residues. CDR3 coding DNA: TGTGCCAGCAGCTCAGGGTACCCCAATGAGCAGTTCTTC. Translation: CASSSGYPNEQFF.

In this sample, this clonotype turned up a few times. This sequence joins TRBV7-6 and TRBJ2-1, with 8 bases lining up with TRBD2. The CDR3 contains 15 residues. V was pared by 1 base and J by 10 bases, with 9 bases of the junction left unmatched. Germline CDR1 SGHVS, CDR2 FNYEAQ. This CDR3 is CASSLGAGEQREQFF. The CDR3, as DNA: TGTGCCAGCAGCTTAGGAGCGGGGGAACAGAGGGAGCAGTTCTTC.

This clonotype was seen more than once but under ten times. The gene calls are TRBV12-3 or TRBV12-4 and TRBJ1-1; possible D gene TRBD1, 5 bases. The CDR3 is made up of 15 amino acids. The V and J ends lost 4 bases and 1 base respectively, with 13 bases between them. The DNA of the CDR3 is TGTGCCAGCAGTTACAGGATACAGAGGAACACTGAAGCTTTCTTT. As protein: CASSYRIQRNTEAFF.

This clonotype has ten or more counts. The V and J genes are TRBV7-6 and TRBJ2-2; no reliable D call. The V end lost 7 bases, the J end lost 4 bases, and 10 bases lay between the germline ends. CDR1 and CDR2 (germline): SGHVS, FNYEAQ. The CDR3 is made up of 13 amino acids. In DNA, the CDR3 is TGTGCCAGCATCTCGATAGGCACCGGGGAGCTGTTTTTT. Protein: CASISIGTGELFF.

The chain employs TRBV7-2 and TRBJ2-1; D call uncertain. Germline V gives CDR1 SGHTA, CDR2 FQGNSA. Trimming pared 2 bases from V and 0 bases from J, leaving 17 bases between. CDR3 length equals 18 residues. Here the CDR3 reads CASSLLNKLANSYNEQFF. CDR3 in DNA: TGTGCCAGCAGCTTACTAAATAAGTTGGCTAACTCCTACAATGAGCAGTTCTTC. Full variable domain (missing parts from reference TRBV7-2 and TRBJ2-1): GAGVSQSPSNKVTEKGKDVELRCDPISGHTALYWYRQSLGQGLEFLIYFQGNSAPDKSGLPSDRFSAERTGGSVSTLTIQRTQQEDSAVYLCASSLLNKLANSYNEQFFGPGTRLTVL.

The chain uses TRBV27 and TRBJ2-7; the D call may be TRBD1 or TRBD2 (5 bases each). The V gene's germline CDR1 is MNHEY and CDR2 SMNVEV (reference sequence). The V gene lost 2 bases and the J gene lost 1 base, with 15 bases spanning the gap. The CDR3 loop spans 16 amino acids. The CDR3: CASSLRGGLSSYEQYF. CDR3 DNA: TGTGCCAGCAGTTTAAGGGGTGGACTTTCTTCCTACGAGCAGTACTTC.

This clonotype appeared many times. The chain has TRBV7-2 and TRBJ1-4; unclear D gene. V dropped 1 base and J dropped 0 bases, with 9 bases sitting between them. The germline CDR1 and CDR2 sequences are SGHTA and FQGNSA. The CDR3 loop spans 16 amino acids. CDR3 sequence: CASSLGSAATNEKLFF. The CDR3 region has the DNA TGTGCCAGCAGCTTAGGTAGTGCGGCAACTAATGAAAAACTGTTTTTT.

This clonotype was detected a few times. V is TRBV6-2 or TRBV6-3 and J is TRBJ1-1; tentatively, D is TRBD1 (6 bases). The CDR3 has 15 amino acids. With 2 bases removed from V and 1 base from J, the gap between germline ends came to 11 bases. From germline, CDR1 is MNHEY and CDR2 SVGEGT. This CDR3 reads CASSYTLQGNTEAFF. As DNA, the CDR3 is TGTGCCAGCAGTTACACCTTACAGGGGAACACTGAAGCTTTCTTT.

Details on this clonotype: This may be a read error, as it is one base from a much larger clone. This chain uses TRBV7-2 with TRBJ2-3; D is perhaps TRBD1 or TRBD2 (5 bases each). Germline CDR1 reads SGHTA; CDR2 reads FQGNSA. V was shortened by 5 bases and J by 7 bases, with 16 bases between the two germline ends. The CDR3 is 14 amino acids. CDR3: CASSQTPGPNTQYF. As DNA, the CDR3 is TGTGCCAGCAGCCAGACACCGGGGCCAAATACGCAGTATTTT. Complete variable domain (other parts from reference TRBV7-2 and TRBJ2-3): GAGVSQSPSNKVTEKGKDVELRCDPISGHTALYWYRQSLGQGLEFLIYFQGNSAPDKSGLPSDRFSAERTGGSVSTLTIQRTQQEDSAVYLCASSQTPGPNTQYFGPGTRLTVL.

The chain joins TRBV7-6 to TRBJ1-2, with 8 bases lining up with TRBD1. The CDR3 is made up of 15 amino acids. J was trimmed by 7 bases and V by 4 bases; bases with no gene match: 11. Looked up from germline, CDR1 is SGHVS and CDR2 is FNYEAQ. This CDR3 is CASSYGTGTGGGYTF. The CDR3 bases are TGTGCCAGCAGCTACGGCACCGGGACAGGAGGTGGCTACACCTTC.

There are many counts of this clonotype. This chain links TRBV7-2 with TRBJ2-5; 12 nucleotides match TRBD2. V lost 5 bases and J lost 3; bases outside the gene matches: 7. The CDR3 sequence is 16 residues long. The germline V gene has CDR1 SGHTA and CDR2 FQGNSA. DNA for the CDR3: TGTGCCAGCAGCCTACCACGGACTAGCGGGGAAGAGACCCAGTACTTC. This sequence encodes CASSLPRTSGEETQYF.

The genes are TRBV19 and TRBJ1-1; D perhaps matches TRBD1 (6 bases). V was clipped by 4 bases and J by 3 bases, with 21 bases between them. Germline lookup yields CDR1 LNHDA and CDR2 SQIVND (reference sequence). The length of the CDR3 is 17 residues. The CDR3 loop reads CASSTPLRGALDTEAFF. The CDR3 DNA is TGTGCCAGTAGTACCCCGTTAAGGGGGGCGCTGGACACTGAAGCTTTCTTT.

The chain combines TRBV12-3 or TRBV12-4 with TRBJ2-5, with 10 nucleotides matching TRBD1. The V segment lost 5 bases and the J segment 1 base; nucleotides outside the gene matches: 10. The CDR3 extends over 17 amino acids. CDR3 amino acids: CASSPLRGQGVQETQYF. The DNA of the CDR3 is TGTGCCAGCAGTCCCCTCCGCGGACAGGGGGTCCAAGAGACCCAGTACTTC.

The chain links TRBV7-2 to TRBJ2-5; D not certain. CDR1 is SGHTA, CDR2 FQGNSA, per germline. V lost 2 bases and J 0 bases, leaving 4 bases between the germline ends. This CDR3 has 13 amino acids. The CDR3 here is CASSLPHQETQYF. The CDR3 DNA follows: TGTGCCAGCAGCTTACCCCACCAAGAGACCCAGTACTTC. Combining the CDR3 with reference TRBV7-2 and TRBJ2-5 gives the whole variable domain GAGVSQSPSNKVTEKGKDVELRCDPISGHTALYWYRQSLGQGLEFLIYFQGNSAPDKSGLPSDRFSAERTGGSVSTLTIQRTQQEDSAVYLCASSLPHQETQYFGPGTRLLVL.

The CDR3 DNA reads TGTACCAGCAGCTTAGCAGAGCTCTATGGCTACACCTTC. Residues: CTSSLAELYGYTF. This chain joins TRBV7-2 and TRBJ1-2; D remains unclear. The CDR3 consists of 13 residues. Germline CDR1 and CDR2: SGHTA and FQGNSA. V lost 0 bases and J 4 bases, leaving 6 bases between the germline ends.

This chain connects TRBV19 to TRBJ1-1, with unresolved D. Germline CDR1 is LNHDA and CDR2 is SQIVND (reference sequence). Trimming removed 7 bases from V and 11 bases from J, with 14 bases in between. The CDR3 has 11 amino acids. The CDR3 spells CASTYGLSAFF. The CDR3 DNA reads TGTGCCAGTACCTACGGACTTTCGGCTTTCTTT.

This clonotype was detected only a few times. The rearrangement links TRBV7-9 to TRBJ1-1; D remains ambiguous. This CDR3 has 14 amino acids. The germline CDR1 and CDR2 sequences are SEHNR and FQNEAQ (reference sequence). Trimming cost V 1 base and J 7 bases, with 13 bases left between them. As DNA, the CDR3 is TGTGCCAGCAGCTTAGTTGGAGGACGGGGTGAAGCTTTCTTT. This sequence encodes CASSLVGGRGEAFF.

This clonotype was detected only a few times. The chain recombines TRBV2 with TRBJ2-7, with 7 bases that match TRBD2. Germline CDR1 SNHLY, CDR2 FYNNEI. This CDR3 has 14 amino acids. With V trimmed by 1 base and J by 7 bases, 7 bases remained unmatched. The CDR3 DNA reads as TGTGCCAGCAGTGAAGGGGGAGGGCTTTTGGAGCAGTACGTC. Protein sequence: CASSEGGGLLEQYV.